This entry concerns a single T cell receptor beta chain. The data belong to a study of control samples from healthy donors and cancer patients. Assay used: immunoSEQ multiplex PCR; TCRdb lists only in-frame clones, some missing. The sample contains about 28,000 clones, around three quarters of which appear only once. V was pared by 2 bases and J by 1 base, with 2 bases between. Germline CDR1 reads MDHEN; CDR2 reads SYDVKM. The CDR3 has 12 residues. The receptor's source is a man between 60 and 70 years old with head and neck cancer. V and J are TRBV28 and TRBJ1-1; D remains ambiguous. The sample taken for sequencing was PBMCs. The DNA for the CDR3 is TGTGCCAGCAGTTTACAGAACACTGAAGCTTTCTTT. This sequence encodes CASSLQNTEAFF. Filled out from reference TRBV28 and TRBJ1-1, the complete variable domain reads DVKVTQSSRYLVKRTGEKVFLECVQDMDHENMFWYRQDPGLGLRLIYFSYDVKMKEKGDIPEGYSVSREKKERFSLILESASTNQTSMYLCASSLQNTEAFFGQGTRLTVV.